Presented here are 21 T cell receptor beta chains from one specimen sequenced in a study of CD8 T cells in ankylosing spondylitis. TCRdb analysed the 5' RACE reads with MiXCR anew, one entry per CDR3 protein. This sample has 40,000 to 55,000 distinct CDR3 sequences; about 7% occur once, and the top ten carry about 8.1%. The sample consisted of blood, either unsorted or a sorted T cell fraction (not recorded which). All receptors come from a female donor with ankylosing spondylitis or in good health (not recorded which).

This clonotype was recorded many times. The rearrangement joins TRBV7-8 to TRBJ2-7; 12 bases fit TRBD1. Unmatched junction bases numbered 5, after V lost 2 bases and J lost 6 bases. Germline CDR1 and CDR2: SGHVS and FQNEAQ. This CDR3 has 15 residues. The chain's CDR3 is CASSLSGTGGAEQYF. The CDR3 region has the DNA TGTGCCAGCAGCTTATCCGGGACAGGGGGCGCCGAGCAGTACTTC.

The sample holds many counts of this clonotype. The CDR3, as DNA: TGCGCCAGCAGCTTGGATCGCTCTGGAAACACCATATATTTT. Translation gives CASSLDRSGNTIYF. The J gene is TRBJ1-3, the V gene TRBV5-1; no definite D call. Germline V gene sequence: CDR1 SGHRS, CDR2 YFSETQ. V lost 0 bases to trimming and J lost 0 bases, with 4 bases between them. This CDR3 is 14 amino acids long.

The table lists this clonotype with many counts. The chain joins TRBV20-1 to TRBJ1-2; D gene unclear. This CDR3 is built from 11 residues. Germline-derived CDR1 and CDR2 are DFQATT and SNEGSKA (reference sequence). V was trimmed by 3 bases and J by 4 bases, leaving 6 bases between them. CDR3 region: CSASWGYGYTF. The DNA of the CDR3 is TGCAGTGCTAGTTGGGGCTATGGCTACACCTTC.

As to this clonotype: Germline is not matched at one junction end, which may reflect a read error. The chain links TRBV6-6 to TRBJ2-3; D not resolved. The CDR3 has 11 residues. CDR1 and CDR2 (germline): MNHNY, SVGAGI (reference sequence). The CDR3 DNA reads TGTACCAGCAGCGACACAGATACGCAGTATTTT. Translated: CTSSDTDTQYF.

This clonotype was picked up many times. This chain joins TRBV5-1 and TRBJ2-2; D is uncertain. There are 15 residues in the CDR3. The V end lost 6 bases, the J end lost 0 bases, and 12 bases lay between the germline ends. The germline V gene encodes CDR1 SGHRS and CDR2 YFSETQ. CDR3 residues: CASNLPRTNTGELFF. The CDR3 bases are TGCGCCAGCAACCTTCCACGGACGAACACCGGGGAGCTGTTTTTT. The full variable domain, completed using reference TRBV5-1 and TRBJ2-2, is KAGVTQTPRYLIKTRGQQVTLSCSPISGHRSVSWYQQTPGQGLQFLFEYFSETQRNKGNFPGRFSGRQFSNSRSEMNVSTLELGDSALYLCASNLPRTNTGELFFGEGSRLTVL.

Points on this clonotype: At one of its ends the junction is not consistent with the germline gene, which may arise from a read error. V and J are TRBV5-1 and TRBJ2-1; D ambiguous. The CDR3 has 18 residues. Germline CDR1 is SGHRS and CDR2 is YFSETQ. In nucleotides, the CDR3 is TGCGCCAACAGCTGGGGTCTAGTAAGTAGTACCTCCTACAATGAGCAGTTCTTC. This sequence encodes CANSWGLVSSTSYNEQFF.

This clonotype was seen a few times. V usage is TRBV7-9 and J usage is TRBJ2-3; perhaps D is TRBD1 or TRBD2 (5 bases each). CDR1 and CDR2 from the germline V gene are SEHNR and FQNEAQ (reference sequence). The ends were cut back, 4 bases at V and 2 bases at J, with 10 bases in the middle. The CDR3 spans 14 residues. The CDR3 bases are TGTGCCAGCAGCTCCGGGACCATCACAGATACGCAGTATTTT. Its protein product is CASSSGTITDTQYF. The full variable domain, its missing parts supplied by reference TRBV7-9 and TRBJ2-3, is DTGVSQNPRHKITKRGQNVTFRCDPISEHNRLYWYRQTLGQGPEFLTYFQNEAQLEKSRLLSDRFSAERPKGSFSTLEIQRTEQGDSAMYLCASSSGTITDTQYFGPGTRLTVL.

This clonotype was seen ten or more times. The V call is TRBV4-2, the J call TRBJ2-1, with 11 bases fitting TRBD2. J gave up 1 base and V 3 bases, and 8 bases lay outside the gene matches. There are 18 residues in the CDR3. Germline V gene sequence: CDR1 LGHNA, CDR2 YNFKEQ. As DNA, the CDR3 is TGTGCCAGCAGCCACCCCACTCTAGCGGGGGGTTCCTACAATGAGCAGTTCTTC. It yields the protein CASSHPTLAGGSYNEQFF.

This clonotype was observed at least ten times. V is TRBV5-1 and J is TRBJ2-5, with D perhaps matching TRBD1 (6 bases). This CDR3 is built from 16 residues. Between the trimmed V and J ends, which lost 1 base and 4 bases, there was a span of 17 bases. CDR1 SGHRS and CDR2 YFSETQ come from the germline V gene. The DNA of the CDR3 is TGCGCCAGCAGCTTGATACCCACACAGGGACCAGAGACCCAGTACTTC. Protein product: CASSLIPTQGPETQYF.

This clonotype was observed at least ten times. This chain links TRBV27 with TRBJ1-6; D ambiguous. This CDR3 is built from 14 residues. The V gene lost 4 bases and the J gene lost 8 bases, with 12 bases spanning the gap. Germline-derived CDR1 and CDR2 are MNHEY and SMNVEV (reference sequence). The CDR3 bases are TGTGCCAGCAGTTCACTATCGGATTATTCACCCCTCCACTTT. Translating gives CASSSLSDYSPLHF.

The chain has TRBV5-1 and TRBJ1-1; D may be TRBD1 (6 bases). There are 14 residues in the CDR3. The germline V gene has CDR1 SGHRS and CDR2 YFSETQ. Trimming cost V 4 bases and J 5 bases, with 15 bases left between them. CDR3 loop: CASSPQGLGTEAFF. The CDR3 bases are TGCGCCAGCAGCCCGCAGGGGCTGGGGACTGAAGCTTTCTTT.

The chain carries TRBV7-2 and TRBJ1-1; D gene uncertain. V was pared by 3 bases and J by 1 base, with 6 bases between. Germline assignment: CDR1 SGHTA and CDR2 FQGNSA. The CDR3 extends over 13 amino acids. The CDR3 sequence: CASSFTRNTEAFF. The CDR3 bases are TGTGCCAGCAGCTTTACCAGGAACACTGAAGCTTTCTTT. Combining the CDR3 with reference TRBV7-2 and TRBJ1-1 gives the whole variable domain GAGVSQSPSNKVTEKGKDVELRCDPISGHTALYWYRQSLGQGLEFLIYFQGNSAPDKSGLPSDRFSAERTGGSVSTLTIQRTQQEDSAVYLCASSFTRNTEAFFGQGTRLTVV.

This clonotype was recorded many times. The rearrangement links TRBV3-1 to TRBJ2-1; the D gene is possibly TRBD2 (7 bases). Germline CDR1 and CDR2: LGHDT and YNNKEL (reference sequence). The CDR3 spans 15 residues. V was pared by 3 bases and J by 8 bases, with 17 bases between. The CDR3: CASSQTGGGLYEQFF. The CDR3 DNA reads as TGTGCCAGCAGCCAGACGGGGGGCGGTCTGTATGAGCAGTTCTTC.

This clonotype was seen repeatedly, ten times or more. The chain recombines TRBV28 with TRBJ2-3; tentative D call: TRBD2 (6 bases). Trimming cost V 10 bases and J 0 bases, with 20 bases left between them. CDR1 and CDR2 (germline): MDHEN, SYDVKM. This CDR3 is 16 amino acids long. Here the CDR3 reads CATIGSSSGSTDTQYF. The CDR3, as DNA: TGTGCCACCATAGGTAGTTCGAGCGGGAGCACAGATACGCAGTATTTT.

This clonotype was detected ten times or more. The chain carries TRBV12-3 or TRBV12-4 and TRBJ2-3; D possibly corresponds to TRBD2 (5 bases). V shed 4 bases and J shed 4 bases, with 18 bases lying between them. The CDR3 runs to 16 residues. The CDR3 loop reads CASSSLALPRPDTQYF. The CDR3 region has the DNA TGTGCCAGCAGTTCTCTAGCCTTACCGAGACCAGATACGCAGTATTTT.

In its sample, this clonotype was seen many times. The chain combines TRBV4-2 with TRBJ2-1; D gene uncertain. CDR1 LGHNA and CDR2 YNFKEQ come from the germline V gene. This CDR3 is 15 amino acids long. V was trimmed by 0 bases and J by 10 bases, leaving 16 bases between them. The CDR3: CASSQEASRAREQFF. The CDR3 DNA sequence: TGTGCCAGCAGCCAAGAGGCTAGTAGGGCCCGCGAGCAGTTCTTC.

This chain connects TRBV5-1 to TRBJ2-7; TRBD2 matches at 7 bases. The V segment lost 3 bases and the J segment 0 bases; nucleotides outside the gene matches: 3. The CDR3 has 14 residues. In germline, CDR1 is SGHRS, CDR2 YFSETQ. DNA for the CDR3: TGCGCCAGCAGCTCGGGACTAACCTCCTACGAGCAGTACTTC. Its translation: CASSSGLTSYEQYF.

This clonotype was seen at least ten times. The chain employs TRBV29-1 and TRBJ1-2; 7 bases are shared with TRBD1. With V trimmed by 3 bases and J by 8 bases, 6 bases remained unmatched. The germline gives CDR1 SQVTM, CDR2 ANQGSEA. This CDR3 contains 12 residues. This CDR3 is CSVDRTGTGYTF. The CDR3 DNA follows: TGCAGCGTTGACCGGACAGGAACCGGCTACACCTTC.

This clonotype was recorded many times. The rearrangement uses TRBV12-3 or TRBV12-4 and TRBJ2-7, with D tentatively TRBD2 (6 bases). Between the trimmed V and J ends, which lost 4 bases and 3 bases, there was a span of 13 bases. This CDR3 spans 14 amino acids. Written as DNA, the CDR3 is TGTGCCAGCAGTTACGGCCGGGGGAACTACGAGCAGTACTTC. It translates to CASSYGRGNYEQYF.

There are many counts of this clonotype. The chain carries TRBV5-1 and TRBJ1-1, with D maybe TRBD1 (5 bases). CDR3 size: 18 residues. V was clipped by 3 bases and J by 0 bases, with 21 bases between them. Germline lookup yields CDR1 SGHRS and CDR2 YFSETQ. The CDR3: CASSSPEASGTMNTEAFF. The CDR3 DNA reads TGCGCCAGCAGCTCGCCGGAAGCGAGCGGGACCATGAACACTGAAGCTTTCTTT. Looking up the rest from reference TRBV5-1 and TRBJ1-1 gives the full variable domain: KAGVTQTPRYLIKTRGQQVTLSCSPISGHRSVSWYQQTPGQGLQFLFEYFSETQRNKGNFPGRFSGRQFSNSRSEMNVSTLELGDSALYLCASSSPEASGTMNTEAFFGQGTRLTVV.

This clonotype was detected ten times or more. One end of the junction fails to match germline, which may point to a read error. CDR3 protein: CSARGSQNTGELFF. The CDR3 DNA reads as TGCAGTGCCAGAGGGTCACAGAACACCGGGGAGCTGTTTTTT. This chain links TRBV20-1 with TRBJ2-2; perhaps TRBD2 as D (5 bases). CDR3 length: 14 residues. CDR1 is DFQATT and CDR2 is SNEGSKA in the germline V gene (reference sequence).